Below are 12 T cell receptor beta chains sequenced from a single sample in a study of T cell repertoires in ileal Crohn's disease. TCRdb's table, derived via immunoSEQ multiplex PCR, lists solely in-frame clones and lacks some. The sample lists about 890 clones, around nine tenths occurring once. Sequencing was done on a sample of ileal tissue. The receptors originated from an adult with Crohn's disease.

The chain couples TRBV19 to TRBJ2-3; D ambiguous. Per germline, CDR1 LNHDA and CDR2 SQIVND (reference sequence). Trimming shortened V by 4 bases and J by 6 bases, and 11 bases separated the two germline ends. This CDR3 is built from 13 residues. CDR3 in amino acids: CASSNRPRDTQYF. CDR3 DNA sequence: TGTGCCAGTAGTAACCGCCCGAGGGATACGCAGTATTTT.

The chain's CDR3 is CASSVLGVLAKNIQYF. For the CDR3, the DNA is TGTGCCAGCAGTGTGTTAGGGGTCCTAGCCAAAAACATTCAGTACTTC. The gene calls are TRBV6-1 and TRBJ2-4; D possibly corresponds to TRBD1 (5 bases). V was pared by 4 bases and J by 0 bases, with 13 bases between. Germline V gene data show CDR1 as MNHNS and CDR2 as SASEGT. The CDR3 contains 16 residues.

The V gene is TRBV4-1, the J gene TRBJ2-7, with D possibly being TRBD2 (5 bases). V gave up 5 bases and J gave up 4 bases, with 15 bases separating them. CDR1 is MGHRA, CDR2 YSYEKL, per germline. CDR3 size: 14 residues. As DNA, the CDR3 is TGCGCCAGCAGCTACTCCGGGAAACCTTACGAGCAGTACTTC. Its protein is CASSYSGKPYEQYF.

This clone was counted a few times. The CDR3, as DNA: TGTGCCTACCAGCTAGGACAGATGAACACTGAAGCTTTCTTT. Translated: CAYQLGQMNTEAFF. The rearrangement links TRBV30 to TRBJ1-1, with D possibly matching TRBD1 (6 bases). From germline, CDR1 is GTSNPN and CDR2 SVGIG (reference sequence). The CDR3 covers 14 residues. The V end lost 7 bases, the J end lost 0 bases, and 15 bases lay between the germline ends.

The chain carries TRBV7-2 and TRBJ2-7; D gene unclear. Germline loops: CDR1 SGHTA, CDR2 FQGNSA. This CDR3 has 13 residues. V shed 3 bases and J shed 4 bases, with 10 bases lying between them. The CDR3 loop is CASSLVRGYEQYF. The CDR3 nucleotides read TGTGCCAGCAGCTTGGTACGAGGTTACGAGCAGTACTTC.

The chain is built from TRBV6-1 and TRBJ1-5, with D maybe TRBD1 (5 bases). The CDR3 consists of 15 residues. Germline V gene data show CDR1 as MNHNS and CDR2 as SASEGT. The germline V and J ends were trimmed by 3 bases and 1 base, with 10 bases remaining between them. The CDR3 loop reads CASSDLGPSNQPQHF. Here the CDR3 DNA reads TGTGCCAGCAGTGACTTGGGGCCCAGCAATCAGCCCCAGCATTTT.

This chain joins TRBV5-6 and TRBJ1-2; D possibly corresponds to TRBD1 (6 bases). Trimming pared 4 bases from V and 8 bases from J, leaving 15 bases between. This CDR3 has 13 residues. Germline V gene sequence: CDR1 SGHDT, CDR2 YYEEEE. The DNA of the CDR3 is TGTGCCAGCAGCCAACACAGGGCGAGGGGCTACACCTTC. Translated, it gives CASSQHRARGYTF.

The rearrangement uses TRBV7-2 and TRBJ2-2; 13 bases map to TRBD2. The germline gives CDR1 SGHTA, CDR2 FQGNSA. The CDR3 extends over 17 amino acids. The junction had 8 bases not matched to a gene; V was cut back by 3 bases and J by 7 bases. In DNA form, the CDR3 reads TGTGCCAGCAGCTTCGGACTAGCGGGAGCGGGGGGCGGGGAGCTGTTTTTT. Its translation: CASSFGLAGAGGGELFF.

The chain links TRBV4-1 to TRBJ2-7, with 8 bases fitting TRBD2. This CDR3 comprises 17 residues. From germline, CDR1 is MGHRA and CDR2 YSYEKL. The junction had 14 bases not matched to a gene; V was cut back by 0 bases and J by 7 bases. CDR3 coding DNA: TGCGCCAGCAGCCAAGAGGCATTAGCGGGACGAGGCCGGGAGCAGTACTTC. Protein: CASSQEALAGRGREQYF.

This rearrangement joins TRBV18 to TRBJ1-3; tentatively, D is TRBD1 (5 bases). The CDR3 is 15 amino acids. Germline assignment: CDR1 KGHSH and CDR2 LQKENI. The V gene lost 2 bases and the J gene lost 1 base, with 9 bases spanning the gap. CDR3 sequence (DNA): TGTGCCAGCTCACCAACCGCAGGGTCTGGAAACACCATATATTTT. Protein sequence: CASSPTAGSGNTIYF.

The rearrangement uses TRBV5-1 and TRBJ1-6; maybe TRBD1 (6 bases). Per germline, CDR1 SGHRS and CDR2 YFSETQ. V dropped 0 bases and J dropped 0 bases, with 10 bases sitting between them. CDR3 length: 17 residues. CDR3 sequence: CASSLGGQSSYNSPLHF. The CDR3 nucleotides are TGCGCCAGCAGCTTGGGGGGGCAGAGCTCCTATAATTCACCCCTCCACTTT. The full variable domain, in which reference TRBV5-1 and TRBJ1-6 provide the parts outside the CDR3, is KAGVTQTPRYLIKTRGQQVTLSCSPISGHRSVSWYQQTPGQGLQFLFEYFSETQRNKGNFPGRFSGRQFSNSRSEMNVSTLELGDSALYLCASSLGGQSSYNSPLHFGNGTRLTVT.

V gene TRBV27 combines with J gene TRBJ2-7; 10 bases match TRBD1. With V trimmed by 3 bases and J by 4 bases, 3 bases remained unmatched. Germline assignment: CDR1 MNHEY and CDR2 SMNVEV (reference sequence). This CDR3 spans 14 amino acids. The CDR3 loop reads CASSFRDRGYEQYF. The CDR3 DNA follows: TGTGCCAGCAGTTTCCGGGACAGGGGATACGAGCAGTACTTC.